The T cell receptor beta chain described here comes from a study of preoperative IRX-2 immunotherapy in early breast cancer. V lost 4 bases and J 2 bases, leaving 11 bases between the germline ends. This CDR3 spans 14 amino acids. CDR1 SGHDN and CDR2 FVKESK come from the germline V gene. The data were produced by immunoSEQ multiplex PCR, yet TCRdb's version contains in-frame clones alone and is incomplete. Among roughly 26,000 clones listed, approximately 90% were seen once. Treatment here: preoperative locoregional IRX-2 cytokine immunotherapy. Samples came from a phase Ib trial of preoperative locoregional IRX-2 cytokine immunotherapy.

This specimen was tumor tissue, taken after IRX-2 immunotherapy. The clonotype was recovered from a human donor with breast cancer. The rearrangement joins TRBV14 to TRBJ1-2; D is perhaps TRBD1 (5 bases). The CDR3 nucleotides read TGTGCCAGCAGCCTGGGGACTGGCAACTATGGCTACACCTTC. Translation gives CASSLGTGNYGYTF.